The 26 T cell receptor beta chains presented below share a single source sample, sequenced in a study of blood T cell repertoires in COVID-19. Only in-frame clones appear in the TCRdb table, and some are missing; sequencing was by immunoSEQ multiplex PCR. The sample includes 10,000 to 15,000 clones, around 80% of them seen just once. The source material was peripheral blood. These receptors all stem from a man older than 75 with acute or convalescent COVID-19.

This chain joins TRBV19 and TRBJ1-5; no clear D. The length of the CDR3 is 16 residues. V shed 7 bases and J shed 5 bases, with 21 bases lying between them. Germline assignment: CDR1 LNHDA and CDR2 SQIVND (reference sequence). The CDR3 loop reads CASTPVRGGLYQPQHF. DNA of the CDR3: TGTGCCAGTACCCCCGTCCGAGGCGGCTTGTATCAGCCCCAGCATTTT.

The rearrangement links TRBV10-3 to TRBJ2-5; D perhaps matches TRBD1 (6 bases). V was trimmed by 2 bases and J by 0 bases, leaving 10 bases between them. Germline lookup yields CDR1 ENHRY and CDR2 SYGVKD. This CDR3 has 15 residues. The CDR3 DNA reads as TGTGCCATCAGTGAGGGAGGACAGTACCAAGAGACCCAGTACTTC. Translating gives CAISEGGQYQETQYF.

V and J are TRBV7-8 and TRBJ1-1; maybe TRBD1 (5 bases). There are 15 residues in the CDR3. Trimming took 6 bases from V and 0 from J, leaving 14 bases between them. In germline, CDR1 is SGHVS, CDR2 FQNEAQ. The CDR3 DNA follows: TGTGCCAGCAGTTTAAGAAGGACAATGAACACTGAAGCTTTCTTT. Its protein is CASSLRRTMNTEAFF.

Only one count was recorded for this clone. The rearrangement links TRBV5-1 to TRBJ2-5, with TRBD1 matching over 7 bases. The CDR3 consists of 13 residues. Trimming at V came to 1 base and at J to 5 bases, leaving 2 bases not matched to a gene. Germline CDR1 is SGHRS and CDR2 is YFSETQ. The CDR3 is CASSLSRGETQYF. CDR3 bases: TGCGCCAGCAGCTTGTCCAGGGGGGAGACCCAGTACTTC.

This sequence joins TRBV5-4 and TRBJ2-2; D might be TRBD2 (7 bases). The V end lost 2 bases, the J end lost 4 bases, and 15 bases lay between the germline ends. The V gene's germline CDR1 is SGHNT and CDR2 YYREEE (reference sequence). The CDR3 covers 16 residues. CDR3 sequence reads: CASSLGGGPGTGELFF. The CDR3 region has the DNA TGTGCCAGCAGCTTAGGGGGGGGGCCGGGCACCGGGGAGCTGTTTTTT.

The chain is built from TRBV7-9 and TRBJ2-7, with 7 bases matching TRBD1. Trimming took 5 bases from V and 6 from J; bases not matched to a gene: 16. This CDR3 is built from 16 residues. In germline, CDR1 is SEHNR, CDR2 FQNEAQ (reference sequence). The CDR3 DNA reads TGTGCCAGCAGCCGAGACGGGACAGTCAATTATGGCGAGCAGTACTTC. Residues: CASSRDGTVNYGEQYF.

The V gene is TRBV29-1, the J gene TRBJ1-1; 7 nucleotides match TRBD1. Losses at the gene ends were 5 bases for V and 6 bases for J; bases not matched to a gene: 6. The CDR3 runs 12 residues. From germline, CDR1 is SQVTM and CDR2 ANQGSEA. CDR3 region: CSVRTGGAEAFF. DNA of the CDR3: TGCAGCGTTCGGACAGGTGGCGCTGAAGCTTTCTTT.

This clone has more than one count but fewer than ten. The CDR3 DNA is TGTGCCAGCAGCCCACAAGCGGGGGGCTACGAGCAGTACTTC. Encoded protein: CASSPQAGGYEQYF. The V call is TRBV3-1 (or the pseudogene TRBV3-2), the J call TRBJ2-7; 9 positions agree with TRBD2. Germline V lookup: CDR1 LGHDT, CDR2 YNNKEL (reference sequence). The junction had 4 bases not matched to a gene; V was cut back by 4 bases and J by 3 bases. CDR3 length: 14 amino acids.

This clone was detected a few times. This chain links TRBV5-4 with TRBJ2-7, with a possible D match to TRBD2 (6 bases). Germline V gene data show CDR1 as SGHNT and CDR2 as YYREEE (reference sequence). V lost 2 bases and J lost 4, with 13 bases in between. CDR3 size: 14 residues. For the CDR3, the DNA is TGTGCCAGCAGCTTATCGGGGGTAGTGTACGAGCAGTACTTC. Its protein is CASSLSGVVYEQYF.

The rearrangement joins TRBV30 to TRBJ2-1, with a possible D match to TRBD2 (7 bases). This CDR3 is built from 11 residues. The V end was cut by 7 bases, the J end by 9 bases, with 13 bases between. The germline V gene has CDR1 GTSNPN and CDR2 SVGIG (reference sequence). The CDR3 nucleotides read TGTGCCTCGCGGGGGCAAGGTGAGCAGTTCTTC. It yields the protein CASRGQGEQFF.

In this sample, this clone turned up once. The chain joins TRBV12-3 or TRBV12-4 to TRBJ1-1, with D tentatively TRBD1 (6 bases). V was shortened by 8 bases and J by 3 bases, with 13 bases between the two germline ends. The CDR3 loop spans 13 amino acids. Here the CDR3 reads CASQNRAHTEAFF. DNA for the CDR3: TGTGCCAGCCAGAACAGGGCGCACACTGAAGCTTTCTTT.

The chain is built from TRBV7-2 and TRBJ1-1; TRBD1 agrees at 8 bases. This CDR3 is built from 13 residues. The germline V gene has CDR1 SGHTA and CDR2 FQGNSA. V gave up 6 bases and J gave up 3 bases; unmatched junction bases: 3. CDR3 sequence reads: CASSLQGDTEAFF. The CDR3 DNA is TGTGCCAGCAGTCTACAGGGGGACACTGAAGCTTTCTTT.

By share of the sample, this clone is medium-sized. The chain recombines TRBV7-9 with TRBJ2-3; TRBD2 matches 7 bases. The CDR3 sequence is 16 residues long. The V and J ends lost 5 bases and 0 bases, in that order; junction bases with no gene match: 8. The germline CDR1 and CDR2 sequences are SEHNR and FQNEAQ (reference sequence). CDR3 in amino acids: CASSGRGGRSTDTQYF. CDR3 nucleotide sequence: TGTGCCAGCAGCGGGAGGGGCGGGCGTAGCACAGATACGCAGTATTTT.

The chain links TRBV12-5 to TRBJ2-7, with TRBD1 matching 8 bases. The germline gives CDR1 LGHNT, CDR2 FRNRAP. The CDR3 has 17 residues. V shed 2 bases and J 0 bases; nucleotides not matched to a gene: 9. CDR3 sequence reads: CASGLPTTGASSYEQYF. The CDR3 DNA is TGTGCTAGTGGTTTGCCTACGACAGGGGCGTCCTCCTACGAGCAGTACTTC.

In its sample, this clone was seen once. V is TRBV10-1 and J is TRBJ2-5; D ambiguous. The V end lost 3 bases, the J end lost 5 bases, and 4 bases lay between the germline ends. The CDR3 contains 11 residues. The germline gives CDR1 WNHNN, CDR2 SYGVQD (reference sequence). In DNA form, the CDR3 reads TGCGCCAGCAGTGAACGGGAGACCCAGTACTTC. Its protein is CASSERETQYF.

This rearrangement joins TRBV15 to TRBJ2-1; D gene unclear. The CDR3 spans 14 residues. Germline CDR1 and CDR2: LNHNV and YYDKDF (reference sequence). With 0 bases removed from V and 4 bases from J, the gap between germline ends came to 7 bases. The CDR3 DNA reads TGTGCCACCAGCAGAGATGCCGGGTACAATGAGCAGTTCTTC. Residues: CATSRDAGYNEQFF.

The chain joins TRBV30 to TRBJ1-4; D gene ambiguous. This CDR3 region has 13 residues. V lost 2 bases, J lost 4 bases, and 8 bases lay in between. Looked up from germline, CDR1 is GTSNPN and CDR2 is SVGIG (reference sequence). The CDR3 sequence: CAWSQNSNEKLFF. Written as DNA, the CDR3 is TGTGCCTGGAGTCAAAACAGTAATGAAAAACTGTTTTTT.

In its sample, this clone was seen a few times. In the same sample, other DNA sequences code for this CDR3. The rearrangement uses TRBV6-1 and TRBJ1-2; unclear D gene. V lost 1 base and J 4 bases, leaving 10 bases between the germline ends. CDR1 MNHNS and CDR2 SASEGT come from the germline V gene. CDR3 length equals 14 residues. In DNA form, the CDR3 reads TGTGCCAGCAGTGAAGGAACCGGTCTCTATGGCTACACCTTC. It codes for CASSEGTGLYGYTF.

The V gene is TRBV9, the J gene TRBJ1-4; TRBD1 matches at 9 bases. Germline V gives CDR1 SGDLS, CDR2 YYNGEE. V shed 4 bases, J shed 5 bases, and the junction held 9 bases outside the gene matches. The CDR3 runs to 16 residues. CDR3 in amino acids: CASSPGGQGQNEKLFF. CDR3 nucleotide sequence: TGTGCCAGCAGCCCAGGGGGACAGGGTCAGAATGAAAAACTGTTTTTT.

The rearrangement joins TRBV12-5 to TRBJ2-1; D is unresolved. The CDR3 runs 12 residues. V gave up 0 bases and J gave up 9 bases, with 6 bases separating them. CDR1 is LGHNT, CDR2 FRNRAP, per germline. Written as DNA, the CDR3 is TGTGCTAGTGGTTTGGTACGCAGTGAGCAGTTCTTC. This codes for CASGLVRSEQFF. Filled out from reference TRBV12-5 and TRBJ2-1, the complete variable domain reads DARVTQTPRHKVTEMGQEVTMRCQPILGHNTVFWYRQTMMQGLELLAYFRNRAPLDDSGMPKDRFSAEMPDATLATLKIQPSEPRDSAVYFCASGLVRSEQFFGPGTRLTVL.

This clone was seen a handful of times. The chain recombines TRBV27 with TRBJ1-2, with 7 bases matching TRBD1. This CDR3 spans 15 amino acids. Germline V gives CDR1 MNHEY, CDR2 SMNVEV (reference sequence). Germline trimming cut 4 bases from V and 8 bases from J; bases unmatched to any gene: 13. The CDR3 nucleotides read TGTGCCAGCAGTTCCAGCCAACGACAGGGAGCAGGCTACACCTTC. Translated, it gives CASSSSQRQGAGYTF.

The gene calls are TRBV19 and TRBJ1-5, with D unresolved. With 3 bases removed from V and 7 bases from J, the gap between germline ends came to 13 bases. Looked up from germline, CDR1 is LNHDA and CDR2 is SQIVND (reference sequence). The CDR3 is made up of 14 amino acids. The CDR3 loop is CASSMNGNRQPQHF. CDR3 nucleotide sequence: TGTGCCAGTAGTATGAACGGGAATCGGCAGCCCCAGCATTTT.

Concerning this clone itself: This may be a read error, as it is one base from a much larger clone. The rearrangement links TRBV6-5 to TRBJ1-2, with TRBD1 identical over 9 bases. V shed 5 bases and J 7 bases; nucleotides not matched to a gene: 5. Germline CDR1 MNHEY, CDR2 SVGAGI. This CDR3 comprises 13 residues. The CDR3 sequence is CASSPGTGLGYTF. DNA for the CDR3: TGTGCCAGCAGTCCCGGGACAGGGCTTGGCTACACCTTC.

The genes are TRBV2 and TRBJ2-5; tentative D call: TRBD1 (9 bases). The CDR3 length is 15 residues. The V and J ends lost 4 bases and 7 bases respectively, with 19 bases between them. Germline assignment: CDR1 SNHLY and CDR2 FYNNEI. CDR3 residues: CASSAVAGQGGTQYF. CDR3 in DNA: TGTGCCAGCAGTGCCGTAGCGGGACAGGGAGGGACCCAGTACTTC.

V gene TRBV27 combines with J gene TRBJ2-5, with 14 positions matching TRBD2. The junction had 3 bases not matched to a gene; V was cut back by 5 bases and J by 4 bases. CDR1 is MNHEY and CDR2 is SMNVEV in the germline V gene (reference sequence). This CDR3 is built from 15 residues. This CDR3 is CASSGGLAGVETQYF. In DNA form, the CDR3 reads TGTGCCAGCAGTGGGGGACTAGCGGGGGTAGAGACCCAGTACTTC.

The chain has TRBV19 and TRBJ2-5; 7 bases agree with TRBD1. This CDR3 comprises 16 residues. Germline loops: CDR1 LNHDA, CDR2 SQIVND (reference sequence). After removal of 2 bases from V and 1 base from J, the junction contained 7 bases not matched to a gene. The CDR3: CASSIPTRGLQETQYF. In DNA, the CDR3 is TGTGCCAGTAGTATACCCACGAGGGGGCTCCAAGAGACCCAGTACTTC.